This T cell receptor (beta chain) comes out of a study of CD8+CD57+ T cells in acquired aplastic anemia. In the study overall: Isolated CD4+ and CD8+ cells, once sorted, yielded DNA averaging roughly 3.2 ug. Whole-study findings and limits: About 28 sequences, all CD8+ CDR3, were shared between patients and controls.

A word on this clonotype: Its specificity is unknown.

The template used for profiling TCR beta VDJ and CDR3 was genomic DNA. TCRdb re-analysed the reads in MiXCR, keeping a single row per CDR3 protein. The profile covers 150,000 to 200,000 distinct CDR3 sequences, with about 60% appearing a single time and 35% to 50% taken by the ten largest. This CDR3 spans 16 amino acids. The trim removed 4 bases at V and 8 bases at J, leaving 16 bases unmatched. From germline, CDR1 is SQVTM and CDR2 ANQGSEA. This sequence joins TRBV29-1 and TRBJ2-1; 8 bases agree with TRBD1. The TCR was taken from a human donor in good health. Sequencing was performed on sorted CD4+, CD8+, or CD8+CD57+ T cells (not recorded which) from PBMCs. The CDR3 reads CSVGGFIGTGPDEQFF. In DNA form, the CDR3 reads TGCAGCGTTGGAGGTTTTATCGGGACAGGACCCGATGAGCAGTTCTTC.